This TCR beta chain was recovered during a study of T-cell reconstitution after alpha-beta-depleted transplantation in children. This CDR3 is built from 12 residues. With 4 bases removed from V and 6 bases from J, the gap between germline ends came to 9 bases. Germline CDR1 SQVTM, CDR2 ANQGSEA. As it was prepared, the TCRbeta library received unique molecular identifiers. TCRdb re-analysed the PCR reads in MiXCR, keeping a single row per CDR3 protein. The table records roughly 610,000 distinct CDR3 sequences, 10% to 13% of them present only once. The rearrangement joins TRBV29-1 to TRBJ2-2; D call uncertain. This specimen consisted of PBMCs from the stem cell graft donor, obtained from the stem cell graft. This clonotype was sampled from a human donor who donated a stem cell graft to a child with acute myeloid leukemia. CDR3 sequence: CSVGNPPGELFF. CDR3 nucleotide sequence: TGCAGCGTTGGTAACCCCCCCGGGGAGCTGTTTTTT.